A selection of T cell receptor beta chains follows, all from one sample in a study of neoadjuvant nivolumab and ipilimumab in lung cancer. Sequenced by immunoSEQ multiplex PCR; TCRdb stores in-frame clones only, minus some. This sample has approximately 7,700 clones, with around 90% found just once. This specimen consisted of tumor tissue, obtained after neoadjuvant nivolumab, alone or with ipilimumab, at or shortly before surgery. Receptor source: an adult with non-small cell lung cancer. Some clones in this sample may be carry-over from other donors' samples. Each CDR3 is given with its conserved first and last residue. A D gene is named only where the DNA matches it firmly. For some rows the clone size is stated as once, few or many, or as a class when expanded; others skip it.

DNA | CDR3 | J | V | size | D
TGCACCAGCAGCCGATCTACCGGGGACCCGGACACCCAGTACTTC | CTSSRSTGDPDTQYF | TRBJ2-5 | TRBV1 | . | .
TGCGCCAGCAGCGAAGGACAGGGGGGATACTATGGCTACACCTTC | CASSEGQGGYYGYTF | TRBJ1-2 | TRBV5-1 | . | TRBD1
TGTGCCAGCTCGAAAAGTCCCAGGGGGCGAGGGAATCAGCCCCAGCATTTT | CASSKSPRGRGNQPQHF | TRBJ1-5 | TRBV18 | . | TRBD1
TGTGCCAGCAGATCTAGGGGCACCGGGGAGCTGTTTTTT | CASRSRGTGELFF | TRBJ2-2 | TRBV2 | . | .
TGTGCCTGGAGTGTTAGGGGGACAAGGTCCTACGAGCAGTACTTC | CAWSVRGTRSYEQYF | TRBJ2-7 | TRBV30 | . | .
TGTGCCAGCAGTTACTTAAGGCCGGAGAACACTGAAGCTTTCTTT | CASSYLRPENTEAFF | TRBJ1-1 | TRBV6-6 | . | .
TGTGCCAGCAGCTTATGGACAGCGAACACCGGGGAGCTGTTTTTT | CASSLWTANTGELFF | TRBJ2-2 | TRBV7-8 | . | .
TGTGCCAGCAGACCAGGGTCGGAGACCCAGTACTTC | CASRPGSETQYF | TRBJ2-5 | TRBV2 | . | .
TGTGCCAGCAGACACGACAGATCCCCCGTCTACGAGCAGTACTTC | CASRHDRSPVYEQYF | TRBJ2-7 | TRBV2 | . | .
TGCAGCGCCCTGGACCAGATGAACACCGGGGAGCTGTTTTTT | CSALDQMNTGELFF | TRBJ2-2 | TRBV29-1 | . | .
TGTGCCAGCAGCTTAGGAGGGGGGGACTCCTACGAGCAGTACTTC | CASSLGGGDSYEQYF | TRBJ2-7 | TRBV7-2 | once | .
TGTGCCAGCAGGGGGGGGGCTTACGAGCAGTACTTC | CASRGGAYEQYF | TRBJ2-7 | TRBV6-1 | . | .
TGCAGCGTTGCCCCGGACGGTAACTATGGCTACACCTTC | CSVAPDGNYGYTF | TRBJ1-2 | TRBV29-1 | . | .
TGTGCCAGCAGCTTACTCGGACTAGCGGGAGAAAGATCGACAGATACGCAGTATTTT | CASSLLGLAGERSTDTQYF | TRBJ2-3 | TRBV7-9 | . | TRBD2
TGTGCCTGGAGCCATACCCAGGGGGCCTATGGCTACACCTTC | CAWSHTQGAYGYTF | TRBJ1-2 | TRBV30 | . | TRBD1
TGCGCCAGCAGCCAAGAAGAGTACTCTGGGGCCAACGTCCTGACTTTC | CASSQEEYSGANVLTF | TRBJ2-6 | TRBV4-1 | . | .
TGCGCCAGCAGCTTGTGGGAGACCCAGTACTTC | CASSLWETQYF | TRBJ2-5 | TRBV5-1 | few | .
TGTGCCAGTAGTATTCAGGGTGCGAACACTGAAGCTTTCTTT | CASSIQGANTEAFF | TRBJ1-1 | TRBV19 | . | .
TGTGCCAGCAGTTTCGGAGGCTCCCCCTATGGCTACACCTTC | CASSFGGSPYGYTF | TRBJ1-2 | TRBV25-1 | . | .
TGTGCCAGCAGACCGGGACAGGGTCCGAACACTGAAGCTTTCTTT | CASRPGQGPNTEAFF | TRBJ1-1 | TRBV2 | . | TRBD1
TGCGCCAGCAGCCCCTGGAGAGGGATGAACTATGGCTACACCTTC | CASSPWRGMNYGYTF | TRBJ1-2 | TRBV4-3 | once | .
TGTGCCAGCAGCTCCCCTGCAATGAACACTGAAGCTTTCTTT | CASSSPAMNTEAFF | TRBJ1-1 | TRBV7-2 | once | .
TGTGCCAGCAGCTCTCTAGCGGGAGGGGCCTTGGATACGCAGTATTTT | CASSSLAGGALDTQYF | TRBJ2-3 | TRBV7-2 | . | TRBD2
TGTGCCAGTAATAAACAGGGCGGATTATCTGAAGCTTTCTTT | CASNKQGGLSEAFF | TRBJ1-1 | TRBV19 | . | .
TGTGCCTGGAGTGTAGCGGGGGAGCTGTTTTTT | CAWSVAGELFF | TRBJ2-2 | TRBV30 | . | .
TGTGCCTGGAGTCCGGGAGAACCTAACTATGGCTACACCTTC | CAWSPGEPNYGYTF | TRBJ1-2 | TRBV30 | . | .
TGTGCCATCAGTGAAGGAGTTAGCAATCAGCCCCAGCATTTT | CAISEGVSNQPQHF | TRBJ1-5 | TRBV10-3 | . | .
TGTGCCAGCAGTTTTGGGGGAGCCAATCAGCCCCAGCATTTT | CASSFGGANQPQHF | TRBJ1-5 | TRBV27 | . | .
TGCAGTGCTACCCAGGGCTACGAGCAGTACTTC | CSATQGYEQYF | TRBJ2-7 | TRBV20-1 | . | .
TGTGCCAGTAGTCACGCCCTGGGCCGAAGCTCCTACAATGAGCAGTTCTTC | CASSHALGRSSYNEQFF | TRBJ2-1 | TRBV19 | . | .
TGTGCCAGCAGCTTGGACTCCTACAATGAGCAGTTCTTC | CASSLDSYNEQFF | TRBJ2-1 | TRBV5-4 | . | .
TGCGCCAGCAGTGGGTCGACGGGACGCACCTACAATGAGCAGTTCTTC | CASSGSTGRTYNEQFF | TRBJ2-1 | TRBV10-1 | . | .
TGTGCCAGCAGTGAAACCTACACAGATACGCAGTATTTT | CASSETYTDTQYF | TRBJ2-3 | TRBV6-1 | once | .
TGTGCCAGCAGTTTAATTGGTCAGCCCCAGCATTTT | CASSLIGQPQHF | TRBJ1-5 | TRBV27 | . | .
TGTGCCAGCAGTTTATCCCGGGACAGGGCGAACACTGAAGCTTTCTTT | CASSLSRDRANTEAFF | TRBJ1-1 | TRBV27 | . | TRBD1
TGTGCCAGCAGCCCCAGACAGGGGCCAAAAGAGACCCAGTACTTC | CASSPRQGPKETQYF | TRBJ2-5 | TRBV11-2 | . | TRBD1
TGTGCCAGCAGTGGGTCCTCAGGTTCTAATGAAAAACTGTTTTTT | CASSGSSGSNEKLFF | TRBJ1-4 | TRBV6-1 | . | .
TGCGCCAGCAGCGTGACTAGCGGGACGGAGCAGTTCTTC | CASSVTSGTEQFF | TRBJ2-1 | TRBV5-1 | . | TRBD2
TGTGCCAGCAGCATACACGTGGGACAGGGAAACGAGCAGTACTTC | CASSIHVGQGNEQYF | TRBJ2-7 | TRBV6-1 | once | TRBD1
TGCGCCAGCAGCCAGGCGGGGTATGGCTACACCTTC | CASSQAGYGYTF | TRBJ1-2 | TRBV4-1 | . | .
TGTGCCAGTCTCCGGGACAGCAAGAATGAGCAGTTCTTC | CASLRDSKNEQFF | TRBJ2-1 | TRBV2 | . | TRBD1
TGCGCCAGCAGTGATCTAGCGGGATCCAATGAGCAGTTCTTC | CASSDLAGSNEQFF | TRBJ2-1 | TRBV10-2 | . | TRBD2
TGTGCCAGCAGTGAGACTTTCAGGACCTACGAGCAGTACTTC | CASSETFRTYEQYF | TRBJ2-7 | TRBV2 | . | .
TGCAGTGCTAGGGGGATGAATGAGCAGTTCTTC | CSARGMNEQFF | TRBJ2-1 | TRBV20-1 | . | .
TGTGCCAGCAGTGCCACTCCAGGGGTTACCAATCAGCCCCAGCATTTT | CASSATPGVTNQPQHF | TRBJ1-5 | TRBV6-1 | once | .
TGCAGCGTTCGGGGCAGCGATGAAAAACTGTTTTTT | CSVRGSDEKLFF | TRBJ1-4 | TRBV29-1 | . | .
TGTGCCAGAATAGCGGGCGTTGGGCAAGAGACCCAGTACTTC | CARIAGVGQETQYF | TRBJ2-5 | TRBV5-3 | . | TRBD2
TGTGCCAGCAACCGTAGAGGGGAAGCTTTCTTT | CASNRRGEAFF | TRBJ1-1 | TRBV5-6 | . | .
TGTGCCAGCAGTGCGCCGGGACAGGGAAATTATGGCTACACCTTC | CASSAPGQGNYGYTF | TRBJ1-2 | TRBV25-1 | . | TRBD1
TGTGCCAGCAGCTTAGGGACAGGCAATCAGCCCCAGCATTTT | CASSLGTGNQPQHF | TRBJ1-5 | TRBV7-9 | . | .
TGTGCCAGCAGCTTAGCCTACACCGGGGAGCTGTTTTTT | CASSLAYTGELFF | TRBJ2-2 | TRBV7-2 | . | .
TGTGCCAGCAGCTTAGCTAACTATGGCTACACCTTC | CASSLANYGYTF | TRBJ1-2 | TRBV7-2 | . | .
TGTGCCAGCAGCCTGACCTCTGGAAACACCATATATTTT | CASSLTSGNTIYF | TRBJ1-3 | TRBV5-5 | few | .
TGTGCCAGCAGTGAACGGCGCGAGCAGTACTTC | CASSERREQYF | TRBJ2-7 | TRBV6-1 | . | .
TGTGCCAGCAGCTTCCAGAGCAACACTGAAGCTTTCTTT | CASSFQSNTEAFF | TRBJ1-1 | TRBV7-9 | . | .
TGCGCCAGCAGCCAAGTCGGACAGGTTTGGACTGAAGCTTTCTTT | CASSQVGQVWTEAFF | TRBJ1-1 | TRBV4-3 | . | TRBD1
TGTGCCAGCAGCTGGACAGGGGCCAACAATCAGCCCCAGCATTTT | CASSWTGANNQPQHF | TRBJ1-5 | TRBV6-1 | . | TRBD1